Included here is one TCR beta chain sequence, with context. This entry is derived from a study of blood T cell repertoires in COVID-19. About the research overall: T cells, B-cell-depleted T cells, or PBMCs supplied cDNA or gDNA.

The method was immunoSEQ multiplex PCR; TCRdb's version includes in-frame clones alone and lacks a portion of them. The sample records about 120,000 clones, 84% being singletons. This clonotype originated in a woman younger than 45 who had recovered from COVID-19. Sequencing was done on a sample of PBMCs or T cells enriched from blood (not recorded which).

The CDR3 nucleotides read TGTGCCAGCAGTTTGGGGACAGGGGGCTTTCACAATGAGCAGTTCTTC. Amino acids: CASSLGTGGFHNEQFF. J is TRBJ2-1 and V is TRBV27; 12 positions agree with TRBD1. Trimming at V came to 3 bases and at J to 5 bases, leaving 5 bases not matched to a gene. CDR1 and CDR2 from the germline V gene are MNHEY and SMNVEV (reference sequence). CDR3 length: 16 residues.